This is a list of T cell receptor beta chains from one sample in a study of PD-1 blockade in classical Hodgkin lymphoma. Clones were sequenced by immunoSEQ multiplex PCR, and TCRdb holds only the in-frame ones, with some missing. The sample lists 10,000 or so clones; 85% to 90% were seen once. The sequencing sample was made of CD8+ T cells from blood. The origin of the receptors is a human donor with classical Hodgkin lymphoma. CDR3s include the opening cysteine and the closing phenylalanine or tryptophan. A D gene is named only where the DNA matches it firmly. Clone size is stated in some rows and not others, as once, few, many or a class when expanded.

clone_size	j_call	d_call	v_call	cdr3_aa	cdr3_nt
.	TRBJ2-5	TRBD2	TRBV27	CASSPSGGALWETQYF	TGTGCCAGCAGCCCTAGCGGGGGGGCTCTTTGGGAGACCCAGTACTTC
once	TRBJ2-1	.	TRBV29-1	CSVFSKVEQFF	TGCAGCGTTTTTAGCAAGGTTGAGCAGTTCTTC
once	TRBJ2-3	.	TRBV4-3	CASRGADGTDTQYF	TGCGCCAGCAGGGGAGCGGACGGCACAGATACGCAGTATTTT
.	TRBJ2-7	.	TRBV29-1	CSVARGAAYEQYF	TGCAGCGTTGCAAGGGGAGCCGCATACGAGCAGTACTTC
.	TRBJ1-1	.	TRBV23-1	CASSQSGIEAFF	TGCGCCAGCAGTCAATCGGGGATTGAAGCTTTCTTT
.	TRBJ1-3	.	TRBV4-3	CASSPSSGWGNTIYF	TGCGCCAGCAGCCCCTCGTCAGGGTGGGGAAACACCATATATTTT
.	TRBJ1-1	TRBD1	TRBV9	CASSVGLGQANTEAFF	TGTGCCAGCAGCGTAGGTCTGGGACAGGCGAACACTGAAGCTTTCTTT
few	TRBJ2-7	TRBD1	TRBV28	CASSLYDRGEQYF	TGTGCCAGCAGTTTATATGACAGGGGCGAGCAGTACTTC
.	TRBJ1-1	.	TRBV10-2	CASTTLGLNTEAFF	TGCGCCAGCACCACCTTAGGCTTGAACACTGAAGCTTTCTTT
.	TRBJ1-1	.	TRBV4-1	CASSQPNTEAFF	TGCGCCAGCAGCCAGCCGAACACTGAAGCTTTCTTT
.	TRBJ2-5	.	TRBV27	CASSLSVGAETQYF	TGTGCCAGCAGTTTATCGGTTGGGGCAGAGACCCAGTACTTC
.	TRBJ2-2	TRBD2	TRBV7-9	CASSLRGGAHTGELFF	TGTGCCAGCAGCTTACGCGGGGGGGCCCACACCGGGGAGCTGTTTTTT
.	TRBJ1-1	.	TRBV6-1	CASSEGGTEAFF	TGTGCCAGCAGTGAAGGCGGCACTGAAGCTTTCTTT
.	TRBJ1-3	.	TRBV27	CASSFLSGNTIYF	TGTGCCAGCAGTTTTCTCTCTGGAAACACCATATATTTT
.	TRBJ2-7	TRBD1	TRBV27	CASSFYRGYEQYF	TGTGCCAGCAGTTTTTACAGGGGGTACGAGCAGTACTTC
.	TRBJ1-1	.	TRBV7-9	CASSSTGTPLHEAFF	TGTGCCAGCAGCAGTACCGGGACACCCTTACATGAAGCTTTCTTT